A single sample gave rise to the 8 T cell receptor beta chains below, sequenced in a study of human T cells and chemical hapten exposure. Regarding time point: patch test 1, 2 weeks after DPC sensitization. Noted treatment: therapeutic diphenylcyclopropenone sensitization with weekly scalp DPC. TCRdb called the RACE reads again in MiXCR, with one record for every CDR3 protein. The sample holds approximately 80,000 distinct CDR3 sequences, roughly 10% seen once. Sequenced here: whole blood, sampled in connection with sensitization to the hapten diphenylcyclopropenone (DPC). All receptors derive from a woman in her fifties or sixties with alopecia areata. Some clones in this sample may be carry-over from other donors' samples.

At least ten counts were recorded for this clonotype. The rearrangement links TRBV6-5 to TRBJ1-1; D is uncertain. Germline V CDR1 and CDR2: MNHEY, SVGAGI. This CDR3 has 15 amino acids. Trimming cost V 0 bases and J 0 bases, with 8 bases left between them. CDR3 sequence reads: CASSYSNRMNTEAFF. Written as DNA, the CDR3 is TGTGCCAGCAGTTACTCGAATAGGATGAACACTGAAGCTTTCTTT.

In its sample, this clonotype was seen many times. The genes are TRBV27 and TRBJ2-1, with 9 bases identical to TRBD1. This CDR3 is built from 15 residues. Germline V gene sequence: CDR1 MNHEY, CDR2 SMNVEV (reference sequence). Trimming cost V 5 bases and J 12 bases; bases outside gene matches: 14. The CDR3 DNA reads as TGTGCCAGCAGTATCAACTCAATGACAGGGGGAGGGCAGTTCTTC. As protein: CASSINSMTGGGQFF.

The chain recombines TRBV7-3 with TRBJ1-1; a weak D match, TRBD1 (5 bases). V lost 7 bases to trimming and J lost 11 bases, with 14 bases between them. The germline CDR1 and CDR2 sequences are SGHTA and FQGTGA. This CDR3 region has 11 residues. CDR3 protein: CASNSRGEAFF. DNA for the CDR3: TGTGCCAGCAACTCCCGAGGGGAGGCTTTCTTT.

In its sample, this clonotype was seen a few times. The chain employs TRBV6-2 or TRBV6-3 and TRBJ2-7; D gene uncertain. The ends were cut back, 1 base at V and 5 bases at J, with 15 bases in the middle. The CDR3 is made up of 15 amino acids. Germline V CDR1 and CDR2: MNHEY, SVGEGT. The CDR3 reads CASSYWGGSDDEQYF. The CDR3 DNA reads as TGTGCCAGCAGTTACTGGGGTGGATCTGACGACGAGCAGTACTTC.

The chain recombines TRBV10-3 with TRBJ2-1; D might be TRBD1 or TRBD2, each matching 5 bases. Trimming left V 4 bases short and J 15 bases short, with 13 bases between. CDR3 size: 11 residues. CDR1 ENHRY and CDR2 SYGVKD come from the germline V gene. The CDR3 DNA reads as TGTGCCATCAGTGCTGGGGGAGAAGGGTTCTTC. This gives the protein CAISAGGEGFF.

This clonotype was detected ten times or more. The rearrangement joins TRBV30 to TRBJ2-2; D is ambiguous. V lost 4 bases, J lost 0 bases, and 6 bases lay in between. CDR3 size: 13 residues. Germline CDR1 reads GTSNPN; CDR2 reads SVGIG (reference sequence). CDR3 nucleotides: TGTGCCTGGATCAGAACGAACACCGGGGAGCTGTTTTTT. Its translation is CAWIRTNTGELFF.

This clonotype was detected ten times or more. The chain has TRBV10-3 and TRBJ1-3; 9 positions match TRBD1. V lost 3 bases to trimming and J lost 0 bases; unmatched junction nucleotides: 9. Germline-derived CDR1 and CDR2 are ENHRY and SYGVKD. The CDR3 has 18 residues. The CDR3 is CAISDWDRASASGNTIYF. As DNA, the CDR3 is TGTGCCATCAGTGATTGGGACAGGGCCTCTGCCTCTGGAAACACCATATATTTT.

This clonotype was counted only a few times. Here the CDR3 reads CASSPTRTSGTGELFF. The CDR3 coding sequence is TGTGCCAGCAGCCCCACCAGGACTAGCGGAACCGGGGAGCTGTTTTTT. J is TRBJ2-2 and V is TRBV7-2, with 10 nucleotides matching TRBD2. The trim removed 5 bases at V and 5 bases at J, leaving 8 bases unmatched. The germline V gene has CDR1 SGHTA and CDR2 FQGNSA. CDR3 length equals 16 residues.